Listed here are 19 T cell receptor beta chains from one sample, sequenced in a study of blood T cell repertoires in COVID-19 (dated by TCRdb to about 2020). The protocol used for the library was the immunoSEQ multiplex PCR assay. This is the immuneACCESS table as TCRdb keeps it, with only in-frame sequences that have V and J called. A part of the clones is gone; compared with another copy, unresolved V genes explain less than half, and the rest is unexplained. Here the sample has roughly 500,000 clones; 75% to 90% occur a single time. The top ten clones comprise approximately 3% of the sample. Sequenced: peripheral blood. These receptors were obtained from a human donor in a cohort sampled during active COVID-19.

The CDR3 sequence: CASSIGTSFNEQFF. CDR3 bases: TGCGCCAGCAGCATAGGGACTAGCTTTAATGAGCAGTTCTTC. This chain uses TRBV5-1 with TRBJ2-1, with TRBD2 matching over 9 bases. The CDR3 length is 14 residues. With 4 bases clipped from V and 7 bases from J, the junction kept 6 bases outside the gene matches. Germline CDR1 is SGHRS and CDR2 is YFSETQ.

The chain couples TRBV5-4 to TRBJ1-2, with D possibly being TRBD1 (6 bases). Trimming shortened V by 1 base and J by 8 bases, and 12 bases separated the two germline ends. Germline V gene sequence: CDR1 SGHNT, CDR2 YYREEE (reference sequence). CDR3 size: 13 residues. Here the CDR3 reads CASSLWGPLGYTF. CDR3 in DNA: TGTGCCAGCAGCTTGTGGGGGCCACTAGGCTACACCTTC.

This clone is a singleton in its sample. V usage is TRBV9 and J usage is TRBJ1-3; D is ambiguous. V was pared by 7 bases and J by 4 bases, with 9 bases between. This CDR3 is built from 12 residues. Germline assignment: CDR1 SGDLS and CDR2 YYNGEE. The CDR3: CASGVTGNTIYF. The CDR3 region has the DNA TGTGCCAGCGGAGTAACCGGAAACACCATATATTTT.

The V gene is TRBV20-1, the J gene TRBJ2-7, with D uncertain. The CDR3 totals 10 residues. V was clipped by 1 base and J by 6 bases, with 4 bases between them. CDR1 and CDR2 (germline): DFQATT, SNEGSKA (reference sequence). The DNA for the CDR3 is TGCAGTGCTAGAGCTCGCGAGCAGTACTTC. This encodes CSARAREQYF.

The J gene is TRBJ1-2, the V gene TRBV28; D gene uncertain. The CDR3 spans 13 residues. The germline CDR1 and CDR2 sequences are MDHEN and SYDVKM. Between the trimmed V and J ends, which lost 2 bases and 7 bases, there was a span of 11 bases. In nucleotides, the CDR3 is TGTGCCAGCAGTTTACCATTACCGGTTGGCTACACCTTC. It specifies CASSLPLPVGYTF.

As for this clone: One end of the junction is discordant with germline, which a read error may explain. The rearrangement links TRBV5-4 to TRBJ1-2; 8 nucleotides match TRBD1. Germline V gives CDR1 SGHNT, CDR2 YYREEE (reference sequence). The CDR3 extends over 14 amino acids. CDR3 bases: TGTGCCAGCAGTTTGGACCCAGGGGGCTCCGGCTACACCTTC. Encoded protein: CASSLDPGGSGYTF.

In this sample, this clone turned up a few times. The chain recombines TRBV4-3 with TRBJ2-7, with no clear D. This CDR3 has 14 amino acids. The ends were cut back, 0 bases at V and 3 bases at J, with 9 bases in the middle. Germline values: CDR1 LGHNA, CDR2 YSLEER. The CDR3 loop is CASSQESRSYEQYF. DNA of the CDR3: TGCGCCAGCAGCCAAGAGTCCAGAAGCTACGAGCAGTACTTC.

The rearrangement links TRBV18 to TRBJ2-5; 13 bases match TRBD2. Germline lookup yields CDR1 KGHSH and CDR2 LQKENI. This CDR3 region has 15 residues. The junction had 2 bases not matched to a gene; V was cut back by 2 bases and J by 5 bases. The CDR3 DNA is TGTGCCAGCTCACCAACGACTAGCGGGGGGGAGACCCAGTACTTC. Encoded protein: CASSPTTSGGETQYF.

The chain links TRBV4-3 to TRBJ1-2, with D maybe TRBD1 (6 bases). V gave up 4 bases and J gave up 4 bases, with 10 bases separating them. Germline assignment: CDR1 LGHNA and CDR2 YSLEER. CDR3 size: 13 residues. The CDR3 protein is CASSRDTSYGYTF. The DNA of the CDR3 is TGCGCCAGCAGCCGGGACACCAGCTATGGCTACACCTTC.

The chain uses TRBV19 and TRBJ2-1, with 12 positions matching TRBD2. V was clipped by 7 bases and J by 4 bases; unmatched bases: 8. The CDR3 runs 16 residues. Looked up from germline, CDR1 is LNHDA and CDR2 is SQIVND (reference sequence). The CDR3 protein is CASMRLAGAAYNEQFF. CDR3 bases: TGTGCCAGTATGAGACTAGCGGGAGCGGCTTACAATGAGCAGTTCTTC.

This chain uses TRBV5-4 with TRBJ2-1, with 10 bases matching TRBD2. CDR1 and CDR2 (germline): SGHNT, YYREEE (reference sequence). V lost 4 bases to trimming and J lost 8 bases; unmatched junction nucleotides: 12. The CDR3 loop spans 16 amino acids. CDR3 DNA sequence: TGTGCCAGCAGCCGGAATCTAGCGGGGGTGGGCGATGAGCAGTTCTTC. Translated, it gives CASSRNLAGVGDEQFF.

The rearrangement joins TRBV11-3 to TRBJ2-4; 8 bases map to TRBD2. The CDR3 has 16 residues. CDR1 SGHNT and CDR2 YENEEA come from the germline V gene. Trimming cost V 4 bases and J 1 base; bases outside gene matches: 6. DNA of the CDR3: TGTGCCAGCAGCTCCTCAGCGGGAGTTGCCAAAAACATTCAGTACTTC. This translates into CASSSSAGVAKNIQYF.

CDR3 sequence: CASSRTGGGGYTF. The CDR3, as DNA: TGTGCCAGTAGTCGGACAGGGGGCGGGGGCTACACCTTC. The J gene is TRBJ1-2, the V gene TRBV19; 11 bases line up with TRBD1. CDR1 LNHDA and CDR2 SQIVND come from the germline V gene (reference sequence). The length of the CDR3 is 13 residues. Trimming at V came to 5 bases and at J to 8 bases, leaving 4 bases not matched to a gene.

The rearrangement links TRBV4-2 to TRBJ2-1; the D is unclear. Trimming removed 0 bases from V and 0 bases from J, with 9 bases in between. Germline V gives CDR1 LGHNA, CDR2 YNFKEQ. The CDR3 totals 16 residues. CDR3 DNA sequence: TGTGCCAGCAGCCAAGAGGTAGTTAGCTCCTACAATGAGCAGTTCTTC. This codes for CASSQEVVSSYNEQFF.

V and J are TRBV30 and TRBJ2-5, with 7 bases lining up with TRBD2. The V segment lost 0 bases and the J segment 2 bases; nucleotides outside the gene matches: 12. The CDR3 contains 17 residues. Germline lookup yields CDR1 GTSNPN and CDR2 SVGIG (reference sequence). The CDR3 DNA follows: TGTGCCTGGAGTGTACCCGGGATCGGAGCGGGACAAGAGACCCAGTACTTC. It encodes CAWSVPGIGAGQETQYF. Full variable domain (missing parts from reference TRBV30 and TRBJ2-5): SQTIHQWPATLVQPVGSPLSLECTVEGTSNPNLYWYRQAAGRGLQLLFYSVGIGQISSEVPQNLSASRPQDRQFILSSKKLLLSDSGFYLCAWSVPGIGAGQETQYFGPGTRLLVL.

This chain connects TRBV27 to TRBJ2-1; D is uncertain. The CDR3 has 14 residues. V lost 3 bases to trimming and J lost 4 bases, with 10 bases between them. The germline V gene has CDR1 MNHEY and CDR2 SMNVEV (reference sequence). Written as DNA, the CDR3 is TGTGCCAGCAGTTTCTCCGGGTCTTACAATGAGCAGTTCTTC. Its translation is CASSFSGSYNEQFF.

The chain couples TRBV5-4 to TRBJ1-5, with TRBD1 matching over 12 bases. V shed 3 bases and J 6 bases; nucleotides not matched to a gene: 7. The germline V gene has CDR1 SGHNT and CDR2 YYREEE (reference sequence). The CDR3 is made up of 16 amino acids. CDR3 residues: CASSSGGTGGFQPQHF. The CDR3, as DNA: TGTGCCAGCAGCTCGGGGGGGACAGGGGGCTTTCAGCCCCAGCATTTT.

The chain has TRBV19 and TRBJ1-1, with 10 nucleotides matching TRBD1. Germline V CDR1 and CDR2: LNHDA, SQIVND (reference sequence). The V gene end was trimmed by 4 bases and the J gene end by 4 bases; junction bases not matched to a gene: 9. CDR3 size: 16 residues. Written as DNA, the CDR3 is TGTGCCAGTAGTAAACCCCCGGGACAGGGGATCACTGAAGCTTTCTTT. Translating gives CASSKPPGQGITEAFF.

The chain combines TRBV6-5 with TRBJ1-4; D not resolved. The CDR3 spans 14 residues. Trimming removed 7 bases from V and 5 bases from J, with 14 bases in between. CDR1 and CDR2 (germline): MNHEY, SVGAGI. CDR3 in DNA: TGTGCCAGCATAAGTTTCTCTACCAATGAAAAACTGTTTTTT. It encodes CASISFSTNEKLFF.